These T cell receptor beta chains were read from a single sample in a study of T cell repertoires in cytomegalovirus infection. TCRdb recomputed calls from the reads with MiXCR, one row per CDR3 protein. The table lists about 920,000 distinct CDR3 sequences, under 40% of them singletons, with about an eighth in the top ten. For these receptors, no antigen is known. The input for sequencing was cultured CD8+ T cells from PBMCs, taken from culture after CMV antigen stimulation. Receptors originate from a human donor in good health (CMV status not recorded). Some clones in this sample may be carry-over from other donors' samples. Both conserved end residues are part of each CDR3. D genes are given only for firm matches.

- | TRBV28 | CAEGGPDTGELFF
- | TRBV7-2 | CASSLDGPPGEKLFF
TRBD1 | TRBV27 | CASRRGGQGPRHEKLFF
- | TRBV12-3/TRBV12-4 | CASRPAGPQGGYTF
- | TRBV2 | CASLTGKETQYF
TRBD1 | TRBV7-6 | CASSEGAQSSYEQYF
- | TRBV27 | CASSLWGEYTGELFF
- | TRBV7-3 | CASSLNGVTGDEQFF
TRBD1 | TRBV7-9 | CASSPGTGGRTGELFF
TRBD1 | TRBV6-1 | CASRRQGTNTGELFF
- | TRBV5-6 | CASSSPSRPYEQYF
TRBD1 | TRBV12-3/TRBV12-4 | CASSLLGTGNSYEQYF
- | TRBV6-2/TRBV6-3 | CASSYAGPVNEQFF
- | TRBV6-2/TRBV6-3 | CASSVSLGVNTEAFF
- | TRBV7-6 | CASSPAERRAGELFF
- | TRBV7-6 | CASSLPWGEKLFF
- | TRBV15 | CATSRADYGETQYF
- | TRBV7-6 | CASSKQGDTEAFF
- | TRBV6-5 | CASSLRAPTLSTDTQYF
- | TRBV20-1 | CSARAGDYNEQFF
- | TRBV25-1 | CASSAYEQYF
- | TRBV7-6 | CASSPVPEWGMNEQFF
- | TRBV27 | CASSLSVSPPSNEQFF
- | TRBV7-9 | CASSPPGHNYEQYF
- | TRBV14 | CASSPLGADMNTEAFF
- | TRBV9 | CASSVVQGRLYTGTEAFF
TRBD1 | TRBV18 | CASSPQGQGETQYF
TRBD2 | TRBV29-1 | CSVEAGGGYEQYF
- | TRBV28 | CANSLTGVRETQYF
TRBD2 | TRBV7-8 | CASSPRTSWEKTQYF
- | TRBV29-1 | CSVVGDSTDTQYF
- | TRBV4-2 | CASSQGQENSNQPQHF
- | TRBV5-1 | CASSLWGRGDRQETQYF
- | TRBV11-2 | CASSPFVTGMNTGELFF
- | TRBV12-3/TRBV12-4 | CASKATVNTEAFF
- | TRBV7-2 | CASSSRGFADTQYF
TRBD1 | TRBV20-1 | CSAREGGQGQPQHF
TRBD1 | TRBV2 | CASRGDRGRDTEAFF
TRBD1 | TRBV7-6 | CASSYSMGQGFSEQYF
- | TRBV14 | CASSQDIVREQNLGTGAEAFF
- | TRBV7-9 | CASSLTQGVETQYF
TRBD1 | TRBV27 | CASRFEQGAGNEQFF
- | TRBV5-1 | CASMGGAGELFF
- | TRBV12-3/TRBV12-4 | CASSRDGSYGYTF
TRBD2 | TRBV12-3/TRBV12-4 | CASSLEPPGGIPGGDIQYF
TRBD2 | TRBV12-3/TRBV12-4 | CASTGLASRDEQFF
TRBD2 | TRBV11-2 | CASSLGLRGGPNEQFF
TRBD1 | TRBV4-2 | CASSQADRGRNSPLHF
- | TRBV5-5 | CASSLGQTRGYGYTF
- | TRBV28 | CASSFWAAGTDTQYF
- | TRBV5-6 | CASSLGYREYTEAFF
- | TRBV20-1 | CSASSYGPSTEAFF